These 19 T cell receptor beta chains originate from one sample sequenced in a study of blood T cell repertoires in COVID-19 (dated by TCRdb to about 2020). Library preparation used the immunoSEQ multiplex PCR assay. TCRdb carries this immuneACCESS record with in-frame sequences only. Its versions omit some clonotypes, under half of them owing to an unresolved V gene in the studies checked, with the rest unexplained. The sample table shows approximately 200,000 clones, and about 86% are seen once. The ten biggest clones cover approximately 6.2% of the sample. Specimen: peripheral blood. The receptors here all came from a man aged 55 to 70 who had recovered from COVID-19.

This chain connects TRBV19 to TRBJ1-1; D may be TRBD1 (6 bases). Trimming removed 10 bases from V and 2 bases from J, with 20 bases in between. The germline V gene encodes CDR1 LNHDA and CDR2 SQIVND (reference sequence). The CDR3 loop spans 15 amino acids. The CDR3 here is CATLGRLGANTEAFF. The CDR3 bases are TGTGCCACCCTCGGGAGGTTGGGGGCAAACACTGAAGCTTTCTTT.

V usage is TRBV19 and J usage is TRBJ1-1; perhaps TRBD1 as D (5 bases). This CDR3 region has 16 residues. Germline V gene sequence: CDR1 LNHDA, CDR2 SQIVND (reference sequence). V was shortened by 4 bases and J by 4 bases, with 19 bases between the two germline ends. The CDR3 loop is CASSREEGASGTEAFF. The CDR3 DNA reads as TGTGCCAGTAGTAGAGAGGAAGGGGCCAGTGGCACTGAAGCTTTCTTT.

This chain connects TRBV7-9 to TRBJ1-4; perhaps TRBD1 as D (5 bases). In germline, CDR1 is SEHNR, CDR2 FQNEAQ (reference sequence). This CDR3 is built from 14 residues. V lost 4 bases and J lost 5, with 11 bases in between. Here the CDR3 reads CASSYDSPNEKLFF. CDR3 DNA sequence: TGTGCCAGCAGCTACGACAGTCCGAATGAAAAACTGTTTTTT.

The chain recombines TRBV9 with TRBJ2-3; TRBD1 agrees at 7 bases. V lost 0 bases, J lost 1 base, and 11 bases stayed unmatched. There are 18 residues in the CDR3. Germline assignment: CDR1 SGDLS and CDR2 YYNGEE. Here the CDR3 DNA reads TGTGCCAGCAGCGTAGTAGGGACAGCCCTTTCGGGCACAGATACGCAGTATTTT. Protein sequence: CASSVVGTALSGTDTQYF.

The DNA of the CDR3 is TGTGCCAGCAGCTTAGCGCGCGATCAGCCCCAGCATTTT. Translation: CASSLARDQPQHF. V is TRBV7-8 and J is TRBJ1-5; D not certain. Per the germline V gene, CDR1 is SGHVS and CDR2 is FQNEAQ. CDR3 length: 13 residues. The V end was cut by 0 bases, the J end by 5 bases, with 5 bases between. The variable domain in full, with the rest retrieved from reference TRBV7-8 and TRBJ1-5, is GAGVSQSPRYKVAKRGQDVALRCDPISGHVSLFWYQQALGQGPEFLTYFQNEAQLDKSGLPSDRFFAERPEGSVSTLKIQRTQQEDSAVYLCASSLARDQPQHFGDGTRLSIL.

The chain joins TRBV28 to TRBJ2-7; 7 bases are a match to TRBD1. This CDR3 is 15 amino acids long. Germline V gene data show CDR1 as MDHEN and CDR2 as SYDVKM. V gave up 6 bases and J gave up 7 bases; unmatched junction bases: 15. DNA for the CDR3: TGTGCCAGCAGCCAAGGGGGCAGGGTGTCAGTGGAGCAGTACTTC. This encodes CASSQGGRVSVEQYF.

The chain couples TRBV18 to TRBJ1-3; unclear D gene. Germline V gene sequence: CDR1 KGHSH, CDR2 LQKENI. V was trimmed by 1 base and J by 0 bases, leaving 10 bases between them. CDR3 length: 16 residues. The CDR3 reads CASSPREALSGNTIYF. The CDR3 DNA sequence: TGTGCCAGCTCACCACGGGAGGCCCTCTCTGGAAACACCATATATTTT.

This clone was recorded a few times. The chain is built from TRBV4-3 and TRBJ1-2; 12 nucleotides line up with TRBD1. This CDR3 is 15 amino acids long. J lost 7 bases, V lost 1 base, and 4 bases had no gene match. Germline assignment: CDR1 LGHNA and CDR2 YSLEER. CDR3 protein: CASSQAGTGGFGYTF. The DNA for the CDR3 is TGCGCCAGCAGCCAAGCCGGGACAGGGGGCTTTGGCTACACCTTC.

V gene TRBV5-1 combines with J gene TRBJ2-7, with 7 bases identical to TRBD2. Germline CDR1 reads SGHRS; CDR2 reads YFSETQ. The CDR3 extends over 13 amino acids. V lost 4 bases, J lost 6 bases, and 7 bases stayed unmatched. The CDR3 loop is CASSLPGGLEQYF. CDR3 sequence (DNA): TGCGCCAGCAGCCTCCCGGGGGGTCTCGAGCAGTACTTC.

This clone was found a few times. The J gene is TRBJ1-5, the V gene TRBV19; TRBD1 aligns across 10 bases. CDR3 length: 15 residues. Germline V gene lookup returns CDR1 LNHDA and CDR2 SQIVND (reference sequence). V dropped 7 bases and J dropped 6; count of bases not matched to a gene: 9. The CDR3 protein is CASNRQGARIQPQHF. CDR3 DNA: TGTGCCAGTAATAGACAGGGGGCTAGGATTCAGCCCCAGCATTTT.

J is TRBJ2-5 and V is TRBV18, with D unresolved. The CDR3 sequence is 13 residues long. Trimming pared 3 bases from V and 1 base from J, leaving 6 bases between. Germline lookup yields CDR1 KGHSH and CDR2 LQKENI. CDR3 DNA: TGTGCCAGCTCACCCCGACTCCAAGAGACCCAGTACTTC. Translated, it gives CASSPRLQETQYF.

This clone has just one count. The chain couples TRBV18 to TRBJ1-6, with 10 bases that match TRBD1. The germline CDR1 and CDR2 sequences are KGHSH and LQKENI. This CDR3 has 18 residues. The V and J ends lost 3 bases and 6 bases, in that order; junction bases with no gene match: 11. This CDR3 reads CASSPTGGRVGVNSPLHF. CDR3 coding DNA: TGTGCCAGCTCACCGACAGGGGGCAGGGTTGGCGTTAATTCACCCCTCCACTTT.

This chain joins TRBV5-1 and TRBJ2-7; 10 bases align to TRBD2. V shed 4 bases and J 7 bases; nucleotides not matched to a gene: 14. This CDR3 is 16 amino acids long. Germline CDR1 SGHRS, CDR2 YFSETQ. CDR3 amino acids: CASSDARSGRASEQYF. As DNA, the CDR3 is TGCGCCAGCAGCGATGCAAGGAGCGGGAGGGCTAGTGAGCAGTACTTC.

The J gene is TRBJ1-1, the V gene TRBV5-1; D call uncertain. Trimming removed 0 bases at V and 4 bases at J, with 13 bases between. The CDR3 sequence is 15 residues long. The germline gives CDR1 SGHRS, CDR2 YFSETQ. CDR3 sequence (DNA): TGCGCCAGCAGCTTGGGGTCGGCCGGAGGCACTGAAGCTTTCTTT. This codes for CASSLGSAGGTEAFF. Full variable domain (rest looked up from reference TRBV5-1 and TRBJ1-1): KAGVTQTPRYLIKTRGQQVTLSCSPISGHRSVSWYQQTPGQGLQFLFEYFSETQRNKGNFPGRFSGRQFSNSRSEMNVSTLELGDSALYLCASSLGSAGGTEAFFGQGTRLTVV.

The genes are TRBV7-3 and TRBJ2-3; weak D call: TRBD2 (6 bases). CDR3 length equals 12 residues. With 4 bases removed from V and 6 bases from J, the gap between germline ends came to 8 bases. In germline, CDR1 is SGHTA, CDR2 FQGTGA. DNA of the CDR3: TGTGCCAGCAGCTGGGAGGATGATACGCAGTATTTT. Amino acid sequence: CASSWEDDTQYF. The variable domain in full, with the rest retrieved from reference TRBV7-3 and TRBJ2-3, is GAGVSQTPSNKVTEKGKYVELRCDPISGHTALYWYRQSLGQGPEFLIYFQGTGAADDSGLPNDRFFAVRPEGSVSTLKIQRTERGDSAVYLCASSWEDDTQYFGPGTRLTVL.

J is TRBJ2-7 and V is TRBV10-3, with TRBD1 identical over 8 bases. Trimming took 10 bases from V and 2 from J; bases not matched to a gene: 10. The CDR3 loop spans 14 amino acids. Germline V gene data show CDR1 as ENHRY and CDR2 as SYGVKD. The CDR3 coding sequence is TGTGCCAGCAGACAGGGGCCCGAACCCTACGAGCAGTACTTC. Translated: CASRQGPEPYEQYF.

This chain connects TRBV28 to TRBJ1-1, with 7 bases matching TRBD1. After removal of 8 bases from V and 8 bases from J, the junction contained 8 bases not matched to a gene. The CDR3 length is 12 residues. Germline CDR1 and CDR2: MDHEN and SYDVKM. Written as DNA, the CDR3 is TGTGCCAGCGCCTTCCAGGGGGGCGAAGCTTTCTTT. It specifies CASAFQGGEAFF.

This rearrangement joins TRBV9 to TRBJ1-6; D gene ambiguous. Trimming removed 4 bases at V and 10 bases at J, with 18 bases between. The V gene's germline CDR1 is SGDLS and CDR2 YYNGEE. CDR3 size: 15 residues. The CDR3 reads CASSPSLASGSPLHF. The CDR3 DNA reads TGTGCCAGCAGCCCAAGTTTAGCTTCCGGATCACCCCTCCACTTT. The complete variable domain, with remaining parts taken from reference TRBV9 and TRBJ1-6, reads DSGVTQTPKHLITATGQRVTLRCSPRSGDLSVYWYQQSLDQGLQFLIQYYNGEERAKGNILERFSAQQFPDLHSELNLSSLELGDSALYFCASSPSLASGSPLHFGNGTRLTVT.

The chain joins TRBV6-5 to TRBJ2-1, with D perhaps TRBD1 (6 bases). V lost 2 bases to trimming and J lost 9 bases, with 17 bases between them. CDR1 is MNHEY and CDR2 is SVGAGI in the germline V gene. The CDR3 loop spans 15 amino acids. In DNA, the CDR3 is TGTGCCAGCAGTTACAATCGGGGCAACAGGGTTGAGCAGTTCTTC. The encoded protein is CASSYNRGNRVEQFF.